The rows below give T cell receptor beta chains drawn from one sample of a study of blood T cell repertoires in COVID-19. Profiling relied on immunoSEQ multiplex PCR, and the TCRdb table lists in-frame clones only, not all of them. This repertoire shows around 270,000 clones, 75% to 90% found once; its top ten account for 3.5% to 5.5%. What was sequenced was PBMCs or T cells enriched from blood (not recorded which). The receptors here all came from a woman between 25 and 40 years old who had recovered from COVID-19. The CDR3 runs from the conserved cysteine through the conserved F or W. D genes are given only for firm matches. Clone size is shown for a subset of rows, as once, few, many or a class of expanded clone.

. TRBJ2-3 16 TRBV9 . CASSVGRGPFLDTQYF TGTGCCAGCAGCGTAGGGAGAGGTCCTTTCCTGGATACGCAGTATTTT
. TRBJ1-6 16 TRBV4-1 . CASSQEDRRYNSPLHF TGCGCCAGCAGCCAAGAAGACAGGAGGTATAATTCACCCCTCCACTTT
. TRBJ1-2 14 TRBV7-9 few CASSLGVRGRGYTF TGTGCCAGCAGCTTAGGTGTAAGGGGAAGAGGCTACACCTTC
. TRBJ1-3 14 TRBV5-1 . CASSNAGPGNTIYF TGCGCCAGCAGCAACGCAGGGCCCGGGAACACCATATATTTT
TRBD2 TRBJ2-1 15 TRBV4-2 . CASSGEAAGDNEQFF TGTGCCAGCAGCGGTGAGGCAGCGGGAGATAATGAGCAGTTCTTC
TRBD1 TRBJ1-4 15 TRBV6-5 . CASRDRDRVGEKLFF TGTGCCAGCAGAGACCGGGACAGGGTAGGAGAAAAACTGTTTTTT
TRBD1 TRBJ2-1 14 TRBV5-6 few CASIEGTALGEQFF TGTGCCAGCATCGAAGGGACAGCCCTCGGTGAGCAGTTCTTC
. TRBJ2-7 14 TRBV7-9 few CASSLGQLPYEQYF TGTGCCAGCAGCTTAGGACAGTTACCTTACGAGCAGTACTTC
. TRBJ1-1 15 TRBV7-6 . CASSLATAGNTEAFF TGTGCCAGCAGCTTAGCGACGGCAGGAAACACTGAAGCTTTCTTT
. TRBJ2-5 14 TRBV19 . CASKEAVVRETQYF TGTGCCAGTAAGGAGGCGGTCGTGAGAGAGACCCAGTACTTC
. TRBJ1-4 13 TRBV7-9 . CASSPGLGEKLFF TGTGCCAGCAGCCCAGGCTTAGGTGAAAAACTGTTTTTT
TRBD1 TRBJ1-1 14 TRBV15 . CATSRGQGDTEAFF TGTGCCACCAGCAGAGGCCAGGGGGACACTGAAGCTTTCTTT
. TRBJ1-3 16 TRBV18 once CASSPITGTSGNTIYF TGTGCCAGCTCACCGATCACAGGGACCTCTGGAAACACCATATATTTT
. TRBJ1-2 10 TRBV20-1 few CSARSYGYTF TGCAGTGCTAGGAGTTATGGCTACACCTTC
TRBD1 TRBJ1-5 15 TRBV11-2 few CASSTRTGGNQPQHF TGTGCCAGCAGTACCCGGACAGGGGGCAATCAGCCCCAGCATTTT